The 20 T cell receptor beta chains below all came from one sample that was sequenced in a study of control samples from healthy donors and cancer patients. TCRdb's copy holds only in-frame clones and misses some; the assay was immunoSEQ multiplex PCR. The sample lists 100,000 to 120,000 clones, roughly 90% occurring once. Sequencing was done on a sample of PBMCs. These TCRs come from a woman aged 55 to 70 with lung cancer.

The rearrangement joins TRBV5-1 to TRBJ2-5; TRBD2 matches 10 bases. The V gene end was trimmed by 4 bases and the J gene end by 4 bases; junction bases not matched to a gene: 13. The CDR3 length is 17 residues. The germline V gene encodes CDR1 SGHRS and CDR2 YFSETQ. This chain's CDR3 is CASSPGVAASGGETQYF. As DNA, the CDR3 is TGCGCCAGCAGCCCTGGGGTGGCGGCTAGCGGGGGAGAGACCCAGTACTTC. The complete variable domain, with remaining parts taken from reference TRBV5-1 and TRBJ2-5, reads KAGVTQTPRYLIKTRGQQVTLSCSPISGHRSVSWYQQTPGQGLQFLFEYFSETQRNKGNFPGRFSGRQFSNSRSEMNVSTLELGDSALYLCASSPGVAASGGETQYFGPGTRLLVL.

The chain combines TRBV5-1 with TRBJ2-7; 7 bases line up with TRBD1. With 4 bases clipped from V and 5 bases from J, the junction kept 15 bases outside the gene matches. The CDR3 runs to 16 residues. CDR1 and CDR2 from the germline V gene are SGHRS and YFSETQ. The CDR3 DNA follows: TGCGCCAGCAGCCCTACAGGGGCTGGCGGCTTGGACGAGCAGTACTTC. It is translated as CASSPTGAGGLDEQYF.

The genes are TRBV6-6 and TRBJ1-2, with D hard to call. V lost 2 bases to trimming and J lost 0 bases, with 10 bases between them. This CDR3 is built from 15 residues. In germline, CDR1 is MNHNY, CDR2 SVGAGI (reference sequence). The CDR3 here is CASSYPPGANYGYTF. The CDR3 DNA follows: TGTGCCAGCAGTTACCCCCCTGGAGCTAACTATGGCTACACCTTC.

V and J are TRBV3-1 (or the pseudogene TRBV3-2) and TRBJ1-2; the D gene is possibly TRBD1 (5 bases). This CDR3 is built from 14 residues. CDR1 and CDR2 (germline): LGHDT, YNNKEL (reference sequence). V shed 0 bases and J shed 8 bases, with 13 bases lying between them. The chain's CDR3 is CASSQDLGQGGYTF. CDR3 in DNA: TGTGCCAGCAGCCAAGATCTGGGGCAGGGAGGCTACACCTTC.

This chain uses TRBV2 with TRBJ1-1; maybe TRBD1 (5 bases). The V and J ends lost 2 bases and 5 bases respectively, with 9 bases between them. The CDR3 has 13 amino acids. The germline V gene has CDR1 SNHLY and CDR2 FYNNEI. The CDR3, as DNA: TGTGCCAGCAGTGAACGGGGGGAGACTGAAGCTTTCTTT. It encodes CASSERGETEAFF.

This chain links TRBV24-1 with TRBJ2-3, with 10 bases matching TRBD1. The CDR3 covers 17 residues. Germline lookup yields CDR1 KGHDR and CDR2 SFDVKD. The J segment lost 4 bases and the V segment lost 5 bases, leaving 11 bases of the junction unmatched. CDR3 region: CATSGQPGTGVPDTQYF. The DNA for the CDR3 is TGTGCCACCAGTGGGCAACCCGGGACAGGGGTTCCAGATACGCAGTATTTT.

The chain employs TRBV5-6 and TRBJ2-7; D not resolved. V was pared by 0 bases and J by 3 bases, with 10 bases between. This CDR3 contains 14 residues. The germline gives CDR1 SGHDT, CDR2 YYEEEE. The CDR3 DNA reads TGTGCCAGCAGCTTGGCTGGCAGCATCTACGAGCAGTACTTC. Protein sequence: CASSLAGSIYEQYF.

The chain carries TRBV11-1 and TRBJ1-2; D ambiguous. Trimming took 3 bases from V and 2 from J, leaving 7 bases between them. The germline V gene has CDR1 SGHAT and CDR2 FQDESV (reference sequence). The CDR3 extends over 13 amino acids. This chain's CDR3 is CASSFGRNYGYTF. CDR3 nucleotides: TGTGCCAGCAGCTTTGGTAGGAACTATGGCTACACCTTC.

DNA of the CDR3: TGTGCCAGCAGCGCCGCCTTATTGGGTCCTGGCTACACCTTC. Amino acid sequence: CASSAALLGPGYTF. The rearrangement uses TRBV9 and TRBJ1-2; D unclear. The V end lost 3 bases, the J end lost 7 bases, and 16 bases lay between the germline ends. CDR1 SGDLS and CDR2 YYNGEE come from the germline V gene. The CDR3 totals 14 residues.

The CDR3 is CASSLGVSGNTIYF. The CDR3 nucleotides are TGTGCCAGCAGCTTGGGTGTGTCTGGAAACACCATATATTTT. The chain carries TRBV7-3 and TRBJ1-3; D gene uncertain. Deletions cut 3 bases from V and 1 base from J, with 7 bases between. From germline, CDR1 is SGHTA and CDR2 FQGTGA. This CDR3 has 14 amino acids. Together with reference TRBV7-3 and TRBJ1-3, the CDR3 gives the full variable domain: GAGVSQTPSNKVTEKGKYVELRCDPISGHTALYWYRQSLGQGPEFLIYFQGTGAADDSGLPNDRFFAVRPEGSVSTLKIQRTERGDSAVYLCASSLGVSGNTIYFGEGSWLTVV.

This chain connects TRBV4-3 to TRBJ1-4; a possible D gene is TRBD1 (6 bases). Trimming removed 0 bases from V and 10 bases from J, with 18 bases in between. This CDR3 contains 16 residues. Germline V gene lookup returns CDR1 LGHNA and CDR2 YSLEER. CDR3 protein: CASSQDRGTFPAKLFF. The CDR3 DNA reads TGCGCCAGCAGCCAAGATCGGGGGACATTTCCGGCAAAACTGTTTTTT.

The table lists this clone with a count of one. V usage is TRBV7-8 and J usage is TRBJ1-1; D gene uncertain. Germline CDR1 reads SGHVS; CDR2 reads FQNEAQ. This CDR3 spans 15 amino acids. Deletions cut 1 base from V and 0 bases from J, with 9 bases between. CDR3: CASSLETIMNTEAFF. The CDR3 region has the DNA TGTGCCAGCAGCTTAGAAACAATAATGAACACTGAAGCTTTCTTT.

V usage is TRBV10-3 and J usage is TRBJ2-5; D tentatively fits TRBD1 or TRBD2 (5 bases each). Per germline, CDR1 ENHRY and CDR2 SYGVKD. The germline V and J ends were trimmed by 8 bases and 5 bases, with 6 bases remaining between them. This CDR3 has 10 residues. The chain's CDR3 is CAIGTETQYF. Here the CDR3 DNA reads TGTGCCATCGGGACGGAGACCCAGTACTTC.

V and J are TRBV6-5 and TRBJ1-1; TRBD1 might be the D (6 bases). CDR1 and CDR2 (germline): MNHEY, SVGAGI. There are 14 residues in the CDR3. V lost 6 bases to trimming and J lost 1 base, with 12 bases between them. The CDR3 sequence is CASSQGFRNTEAFF. CDR3 bases: TGTGCCAGCAGCCAGGGGTTTCGGAACACTGAAGCTTTCTTT.

V and J are TRBV6-5 and TRBJ1-6; D is unresolved. Germline V gene sequence: CDR1 MNHEY, CDR2 SVGAGI. This CDR3 has 14 residues. V lost 0 bases and J 7 bases, leaving 7 bases between the germline ends. This chain's CDR3 is CASSYSNENSPLHF. For the CDR3, the DNA is TGTGCCAGCAGTTACTCGAACGAGAATTCACCCCTCCACTTT.

The chain carries TRBV5-4 and TRBJ2-1; 13 bases align to TRBD2. The CDR3 sequence is 16 residues long. In germline, CDR1 is SGHNT, CDR2 YYREEE (reference sequence). Losses at the gene ends were 4 bases for V and 2 bases for J; bases not matched to a gene: 3. Here the CDR3 reads CASSRTSGGTYNEQFF. Written as DNA, the CDR3 is TGTGCCAGCAGCCGGACTAGCGGGGGCACCTACAATGAGCAGTTCTTC.

This clone was seen only a few times. The chain combines TRBV4-1 with TRBJ1-4; D is uncertain. Germline loops: CDR1 MGHRA, CDR2 YSYEKL. The germline V and J ends were trimmed by 1 base and 4 bases, with 10 bases remaining between them. CDR3 length: 15 residues. Written as DNA, the CDR3 is TGCGCCAGCAGCCAAGGTCCATCGTATAATGAAAAACTGTTTTTT. It specifies CASSQGPSYNEKLFF.

The chain recombines TRBV29-1 with TRBJ2-1; a weak D match, TRBD2 (6 bases). Deletions cut 6 bases from V and 1 base from J, with 13 bases between. Germline lookup yields CDR1 SQVTM and CDR2 ANQGSEA. The CDR3 runs 14 residues. CDR3: CSVRRDFSYNEQFF. CDR3 sequence (DNA): TGCAGCGTCAGACGGGACTTTTCCTACAATGAGCAGTTCTTC.

The chain joins TRBV29-1 to TRBJ2-7; tentatively, D is TRBD1 (6 bases). V was shortened by 6 bases and J by 2 bases, with 8 bases between the two germline ends. Germline V lookup: CDR1 SQVTM, CDR2 ANQGSEA. The CDR3 length is 11 residues. The CDR3 spells CSVGDTYEQYF. In nucleotides, the CDR3 is TGCAGCGTGGGGGACACCTACGAGCAGTACTTC.

As DNA, the CDR3 is TGTGCCTGGAGTGGGCAGCCCTACGAGCAGTACTTC. Translated, it gives CAWSGQPYEQYF. The chain recombines TRBV30 with TRBJ2-7; D ambiguous. The germline gives CDR1 GTSNPN, CDR2 SVGIG (reference sequence). The V gene lost 1 base and the J gene lost 2 bases, with 6 bases spanning the gap. This CDR3 contains 12 residues. Full variable domain (missing parts from reference TRBV30 and TRBJ2-7): SQTIHQWPATLVQPVGSPLSLECTVEGTSNPNLYWYRQAAGRGLQLLFYSVGIGQISSEVPQNLSASRPQDRQFILSSKKLLLSDSGFYLCAWSGQPYEQYFGPGTRLTVT.